Listed here are 6 T cell receptor beta chains from one sample, sequenced in a study of control samples from healthy donors and cancer patients. Profiled with immunoSEQ multiplex PCR; TCRdb holds only in-frame clones, not every one. In the table there are about 170,000 clones, roughly 89% of which are singletons. The sequenced material came from blood. The receptors shown here come from a man between 25 and 39 years old in good health.

This chain links TRBV19 with TRBJ1-1; D remains unclear. The CDR3 contains 13 residues. V was pared by 6 bases and J by 0 bases, with 8 bases between. Germline V CDR1 and CDR2: LNHDA, SQIVND (reference sequence). The DNA of the CDR3 is TGTGCCAGTAGATTTTTAGTGAACACTGAAGCTTTCTTT. This codes for CASRFLVNTEAFF.

The V call is TRBV18, the J call TRBJ2-1; 8 nucleotides align to TRBD2. The germline CDR1 and CDR2 sequences are KGHSH and LQKENI. This CDR3 comprises 17 residues. V lost 6 bases, J lost 4 bases, and 14 bases stayed unmatched. In DNA, the CDR3 is TGTGCCAGCTCTACCCTGGGCGGGGGGACTTATTACAATGAGCAGTTCTTC. Translated, it gives CASSTLGGGTYYNEQFF. Variable domain in full (rest from reference TRBV18 and TRBJ2-1): NAGVMQNPRHLVRRRGQEARLRCSPMKGHSHVYWYRQLPEEGLKFMVYLQKENIIDESGMPKERFSAEFPKEGPSILRIQQVVRGDSAAYFCASSTLGGGTYYNEQFFGPGTRLTVL.

The chain uses TRBV3-1 (or the pseudogene TRBV3-2) and TRBJ2-3, with 13 bases fitting TRBD2. In germline, CDR1 is LGHDT, CDR2 YNNKEL (reference sequence). Unmatched junction bases numbered 12, after V lost 5 bases and J lost 7 bases. The CDR3 sequence is 17 residues long. The CDR3, as DNA: TGTGCCAGCAGCTCCCGAGGACTAGCGGGAGTAAGTTATACGCAGTATTTT. This encodes CASSSRGLAGVSYTQYF.

The V call is TRBV7-2, the J call TRBJ1-4; TRBD1 is a possible D gene (5 bases). CDR1 and CDR2 (germline): SGHTA, FQGNSA. V dropped 5 bases and J dropped 4 bases, with 11 bases sitting between them. The CDR3 loop spans 14 amino acids. CDR3 in DNA: TGTGCCAGCAGCCCGGGAGGGGTTAATGAAAAACTGTTTTTT. Its translation is CASSPGGVNEKLFF.

The rearrangement links TRBV4-1 to TRBJ2-7; 11 bases map to TRBD2. V shed 4 bases, J shed 1 base, and the junction held 6 bases outside the gene matches. The CDR3 length is 16 residues. Germline V lookup: CDR1 MGHRA, CDR2 YSYEKL. DNA for the CDR3: TGCGCCAGCAGCCTGAGCGGGACTAGCGGATCCTACGAGCAGTACTTC. It yields the protein CASSLSGTSGSYEQYF.

The genes are TRBV28 and TRBJ1-5; D is perhaps TRBD1 (5 bases). The CDR3 sequence is 14 residues long. Germline V gives CDR1 MDHEN, CDR2 SYDVKM. V shed 7 bases and J shed 2 bases, with 12 bases lying between them. CDR3 sequence (DNA): TGTGCCAGCATTCAGGGAAACGGCAATCAGCCCCAGCATTTT. Residues: CASIQGNGNQPQHF.